This TCR beta chain was recovered during a study of blood T cell repertoires in COVID-19. Study-level information: Acute and convalescent COVID-19 specimens originated in the United States, Italy and Spain.

This CDR3 comprises 14 residues. Germline loops: CDR1 LGHDT, CDR2 YNNKEL (reference sequence). Trimming pared 4 bases from V and 7 bases from J, leaving 13 bases between. This table comes from immunoSEQ multiplex PCR, and its TCRdb copy is limited to in-frame clones, with some not included. Altogether 50,000 or so clones are present, 93% being singletons, with the ten largest covering roughly 0.99%. This sequence was found in a man in his fifties or sixties with COVID-19, enrolled during active disease. The rearrangement joins TRBV3-1 (or the pseudogene TRBV3-2) to TRBJ2-2; the D gene is possibly TRBD2 (6 bases). Sample: peripheral blood. DNA for the CDR3: TGTGCCAGCAGCCGGGCTAGCGTTAACGGGGAGCTGTTTTTT. Its protein product is CASSRASVNGELFF.